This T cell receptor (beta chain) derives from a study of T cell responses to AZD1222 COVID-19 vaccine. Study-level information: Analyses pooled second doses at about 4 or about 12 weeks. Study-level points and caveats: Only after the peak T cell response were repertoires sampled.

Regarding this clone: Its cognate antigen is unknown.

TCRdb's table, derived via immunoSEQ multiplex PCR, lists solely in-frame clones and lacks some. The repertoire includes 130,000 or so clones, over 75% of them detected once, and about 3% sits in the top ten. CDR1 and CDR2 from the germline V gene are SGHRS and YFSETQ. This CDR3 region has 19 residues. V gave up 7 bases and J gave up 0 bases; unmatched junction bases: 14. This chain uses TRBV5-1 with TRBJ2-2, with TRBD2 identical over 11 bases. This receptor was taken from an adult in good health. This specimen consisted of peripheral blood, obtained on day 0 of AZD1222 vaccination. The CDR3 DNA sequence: TGCGCCAGCCAAAAGTTCGGGCTAGCGGGAGGACCGAACACCGGGGAGCTGTTTTTT. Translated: CASQKFGLAGGPNTGELFF.